The 18 T cell receptor beta chains given below trace back to one sample, sequenced in a study of vaccination and CD4 T cells after COVID-19. Which antigens these TCRs recognize remains unknown. The assay that was used to sequence DNA from cultured CD4+ T cells was the Oncomine TCR Beta short-read assay. MiXCR, applied by TCRdb to the PCR reads, yields one record per CDR3 protein. Counted here are approximately 15,000 distinct CDR3 sequences, roughly 51% occurring once; the ten biggest clones make up roughly 13%. Treatment meaning: approximately nine-day PBMC culture with coronavirus spike peptide pools or control peptides (ViraFEST assay). Sequencing used CD4+ T cells from blood, cultured in vitro. These receptors all stem from a human donor who had recovered from COVID-19.

This clonotype occurred a few times. V gene TRBV6-5 combines with J gene TRBJ2-2; no clear D. Germline V lookup: CDR1 MNHEY, CDR2 SVGAGI. The CDR3 is 14 residues long. The V gene lost 1 base and the J gene lost 5 bases, with 8 bases spanning the gap. The CDR3 bases are TGTGCCAGCAGTTACTTGGCGGAAACCGGGGAGCTGTTTTTT. Protein sequence: CASSYLAETGELFF.

The rearrangement links TRBV7-9 to TRBJ1-2, with no clear D. Trimming stripped 5 bases from V and 7 bases from J, with 11 bases between. CDR3 size: 12 residues. CDR1 and CDR2 from the germline V gene are SEHNR and FQNEAQ (reference sequence). The CDR3: CASSPYEGGYTF. For the CDR3, the DNA is TGTGCCAGCAGCCCATATGAGGGTGGCTACACCTTC.

The chain employs TRBV27 and TRBJ2-2, with 8 bases matching TRBD2. Germline lookup yields CDR1 MNHEY and CDR2 SMNVEV (reference sequence). J lost 7 bases, V lost 5 bases, and 9 bases had no gene match. The CDR3 covers 15 residues. The CDR3 bases are TGTGCCAGCAGTCCTCTAGCGGGTACGGGCGGGGAGCTGTTTTTT. This encodes CASSPLAGTGGELFF.

The J gene is TRBJ1-2, the V gene TRBV9, with TRBD1 identical over 12 bases. This CDR3 has 16 amino acids. The V segment lost 3 bases and the J segment 8 bases; nucleotides outside the gene matches: 11. CDR1 is SGDLS, CDR2 YYNGEE, per germline. Written as DNA, the CDR3 is TGTGCCAGCAGCGCCCAGACCGGGACAGGGGGCCGCGGCTACACCTTC. Its protein is CASSAQTGTGGRGYTF.

This clonotype was detected only a few times. The genes are TRBV20-1 and TRBJ1-5, with a tentative D call TRBD1 (6 bases). V was trimmed by 1 base and J by 5 bases, leaving 12 bases between them. This CDR3 comprises 14 residues. Germline V lookup: CDR1 DFQATT, CDR2 SNEGSKA (reference sequence). The CDR3 sequence is CSARGQVNHQPQHF. The CDR3 DNA reads TGCAGTGCTAGAGGACAGGTTAATCATCAGCCCCAGCATTTT.

This rearrangement joins TRBV6-1 to TRBJ1-5; 8 positions match TRBD1. The junction had 8 bases not matched to a gene; V was cut back by 6 bases and J by 7 bases. The CDR3 runs 14 residues. Per the germline V gene, CDR1 is MNHNS and CDR2 is SASEGT. CDR3 residues: CASRTDRDGQPQHF. Here the CDR3 DNA reads TGTGCCAGCAGGACGGACAGGGACGGGCAGCCCCAGCATTTT.

In its sample, this clonotype was seen a few times. This sequence joins TRBV12-3 or TRBV12-4 and TRBJ1-2, with TRBD1 as a possible D gene (6 bases). This CDR3 is built from 13 residues. V gave up 6 bases and J gave up 8 bases, with 16 bases separating them. The CDR3 DNA follows: TGTGCCAGCAGCGCGACTGGGACATTCGGCTACACCTTC. It yields the protein CASSATGTFGYTF.

Only a few counts were recorded for this clonotype. The chain joins TRBV6-1 to TRBJ2-7; D may be TRBD1 (6 bases). With 6 bases removed from V and 2 bases from J, the gap between germline ends came to 14 bases. Looked up from germline, CDR1 is MNHNS and CDR2 is SASEGT. This CDR3 has 14 residues. CDR3 bases: TGTGCCAGCAGCTATACCGGGACAACCTACGAGCAGTACTTC. Amino acid sequence: CASSYTGTTYEQYF.

The chain combines TRBV10-3 with TRBJ2-1, with 13 nucleotides matching TRBD2. The CDR3 sequence is 16 residues long. Germline CDR1 ENHRY, CDR2 SYGVKD. With V trimmed by 5 bases and J by 10 bases, 11 bases remained unmatched. The CDR3 is CAISKMGTSGATEQFF. The CDR3 nucleotides read TGTGCCATCAGTAAGATGGGGACTAGCGGGGCCACCGAGCAGTTCTTC.

Only a few counts were recorded for this clonotype. This chain links TRBV30 with TRBJ1-2; maybe TRBD1 (5 bases). Per germline, CDR1 GTSNPN and CDR2 SVGIG (reference sequence). The CDR3 extends over 13 amino acids. V lost 0 bases and J 8 bases, leaving 13 bases between the germline ends. The CDR3 here is CAWSVRQGSGYTF. CDR3 in DNA: TGTGCCTGGAGTGTACGGCAGGGCTCCGGCTACACCTTC.

The chain uses TRBV20-1 and TRBJ2-1; 10 nucleotides line up with TRBD1. The CDR3 length is 14 residues. V lost 6 bases to trimming and J lost 2 bases; unmatched junction nucleotides: 4. From germline, CDR1 is DFQATT and CDR2 SNEGSKA (reference sequence). CDR3 DNA sequence: TGCAGTGCACAGGGACAGGGGACCTACAATGAGCAGTTCTTC. Its protein is CSAQGQGTYNEQFF.

The chain joins TRBV30 to TRBJ1-1, with a possible D match to TRBD1 (5 bases). The ends were cut back, 0 bases at V and 6 bases at J, with 5 bases in the middle. The CDR3 contains 11 residues. CDR1 GTSNPN and CDR2 SVGIG come from the germline V gene (reference sequence). The CDR3 region has the DNA TGTGCCTGGAGTGTAGGGGCTGAAGCTTTCTTT. Protein product: CAWSVGAEAFF.

This clonotype has more than one count but fewer than ten. The J gene is TRBJ1-2, the V gene TRBV2; a weak D match, TRBD1 (6 bases). The CDR3 spans 14 residues. Trimming removed 6 bases at V and 0 bases at J, with 11 bases between. CDR1 and CDR2 (germline): SNHLY, FYNNEI. Written as DNA, the CDR3 is TGTGCCAGCAGCCCACAGGGCTCTAACTATGGCTACACCTTC. Its translation is CASSPQGSNYGYTF.

This chain connects TRBV10-3 to TRBJ2-7; 9 positions match TRBD1. In germline, CDR1 is ENHRY, CDR2 SYGVKD. The CDR3 contains 14 residues. Germline trimming cut 10 bases from V and 3 bases from J; bases unmatched to any gene: 10. The DNA for the CDR3 is TGTGCCACGACCTCCGGGACAGGGAACTACGAGCAGTACTTC. Residues: CATTSGTGNYEQYF.

The rearrangement joins TRBV2 to TRBJ1-2; 9 bases align to TRBD1. Germline CDR1 SNHLY, CDR2 FYNNEI. The CDR3 has 13 amino acids. Losses at the gene ends were 5 bases for V and 8 bases for J; bases not matched to a gene: 6. The CDR3 DNA reads TGTGCCAGCAGTACAGGGACAGGGCGCGGCTACACCTTC. Its translation is CASSTGTGRGYTF.

This sequence joins TRBV7-8 and TRBJ2-7, with 11 bases lining up with TRBD2. From germline, CDR1 is SGHVS and CDR2 FQNEAQ. This CDR3 contains 19 residues. V gave up 7 bases and J gave up 5 bases; unmatched junction bases: 22. This CDR3 reads CASTQIASSLAGVGHEQYF. CDR3 nucleotide sequence: TGTGCCAGCACCCAGATAGCATCTTCACTAGCGGGAGTAGGGCACGAGCAGTACTTC.

The chain carries TRBV19 and TRBJ1-5; unclear D gene. The V end was cut by 6 bases, the J end by 4 bases, with 19 bases between. CDR3 length: 16 amino acids. The germline gives CDR1 LNHDA, CDR2 SQIVND (reference sequence). CDR3 region: CASSSWAAAQNQPQHF. CDR3 nucleotides: TGTGCCAGTAGCTCCTGGGCGGCAGCCCAAAATCAGCCCCAGCATTTT.

The chain has TRBV6-1 and TRBJ1-1; D unclear. The V gene's germline CDR1 is MNHNS and CDR2 SASEGT. The CDR3 is 10 residues long. V lost 7 bases and J 6 bases, leaving 6 bases between the germline ends. CDR3 nucleotides: TGTGCCAGCAAAAGCTCTGAAGCTTTCTTT. It yields the protein CASKSSEAFF.